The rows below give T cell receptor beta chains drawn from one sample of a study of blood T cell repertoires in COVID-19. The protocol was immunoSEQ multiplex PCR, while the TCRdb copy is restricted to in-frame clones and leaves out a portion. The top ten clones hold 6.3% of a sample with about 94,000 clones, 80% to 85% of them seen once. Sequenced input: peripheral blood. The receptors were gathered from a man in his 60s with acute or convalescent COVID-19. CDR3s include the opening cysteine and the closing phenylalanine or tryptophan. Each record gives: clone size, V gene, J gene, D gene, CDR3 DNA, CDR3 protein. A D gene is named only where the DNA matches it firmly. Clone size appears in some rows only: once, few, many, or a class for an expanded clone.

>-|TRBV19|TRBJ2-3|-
TGTGCCAGTAGTAGGAAGGGGTCGGCCACAGATACGCAGTATTTT
CASSRKGSATDTQYF
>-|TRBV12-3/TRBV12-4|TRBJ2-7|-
TGTGCCAGCGGCTTGCGGGGGCCCTACGAGCAGTACTTC
CASGLRGPYEQYF
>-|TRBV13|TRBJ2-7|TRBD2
TGTGCCAGCAGCTTACAGCGGGGGGCCTCCTACGAGCAGTACTTC
CASSLQRGASYEQYF
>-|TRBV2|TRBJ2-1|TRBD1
TGTGCCAGCAGGCCACGTTGGGGGGACAGGGCTTACAATGAGCAGTTCTTC
CASRPRWGDRAYNEQFF
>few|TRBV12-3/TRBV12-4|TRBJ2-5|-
TGTGCCAGCAGCCCTGCCCCAGGAGAGACCCAGTACTTC
CASSPAPGETQYF
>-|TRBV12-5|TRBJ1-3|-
TGTGCTAGTGGTCCCAGGGCCCTCTATGGCTCTGGAAACACCATATATTTT
CASGPRALYGSGNTIYF
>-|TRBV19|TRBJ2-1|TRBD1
TGTGCCAGTAATACAGGGGGCAATGAGCAGTTCTTC
CASNTGGNEQFF
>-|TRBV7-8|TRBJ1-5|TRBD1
TGTGCCAGCAGCACAGGGAGGACAGGGCAGGTCCGGCCCCAGCATTTT
CASSTGRTGQVRPQHF
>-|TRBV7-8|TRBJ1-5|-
TGTGCCAGCAGCTTAGAACATTTCAATCAGCCCCAGCATTTT
CASSLEHFNQPQHF
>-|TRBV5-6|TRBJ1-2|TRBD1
TGTGCCAGCCTCCGGACAGGGAACTATGGCTACACCTTC
CASLRTGNYGYTF
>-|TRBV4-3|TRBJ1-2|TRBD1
TGCGCCAGCAGCCTAATAGGTCAGGGGGAATCCTTCTATGGCTACACCTTC
CASSLIGQGESFYGYTF
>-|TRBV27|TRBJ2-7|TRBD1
TGTGCCAGCAGTTTAGGACAGGAATACTCCTACGAGCAGTACTTC
CASSLGQEYSYEQYF
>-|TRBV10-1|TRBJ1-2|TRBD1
TGCGCCAGCAGTGAGTCAAGGGGGCTTGGGGGCTACACCTTC
CASSESRGLGGYTF
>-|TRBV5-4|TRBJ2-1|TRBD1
TGTGCCAGCAGCTCGGTGGGACAGGGCAATGAGCAGTTCTTC
CASSSVGQGNEQFF
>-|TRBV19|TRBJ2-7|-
TGTGCCAGTAGTATTATATCCAGGGGCGAGCAGTACTTC
CASSIISRGEQYF
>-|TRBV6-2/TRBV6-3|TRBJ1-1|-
TGTGCCAGCAGTCCCGGCGGAGAGGGCACTGAAGCTTTCTTT
CASSPGGEGTEAFF
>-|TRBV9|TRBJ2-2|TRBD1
TGTGCCAGCAGCCAAAGGACAGGGAGACCCGGGGAGCTGTTTTTT
CASSQRTGRPGELFF
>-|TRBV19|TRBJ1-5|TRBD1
TGTGCCAGTAGTATCGTTCCAGGGGGAAGCAATCAGCCCCAGCATTTT
CASSIVPGGSNQPQHF
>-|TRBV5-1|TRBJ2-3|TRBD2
TGCGCCAGCAGCTTGGTGGCTAGCGGGAGCACAGATACGCAGTATTTT
CASSLVASGSTDTQYF
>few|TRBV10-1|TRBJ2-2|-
TGCGCCAGCAGTGAACGCGGCGCCGGGGAGCTGTTTTTT
CASSERGAGELFF
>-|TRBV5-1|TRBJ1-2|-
TGCGCCAGCAGCGGAACAGGGCTGGGAGATCGGGGCTACACCTTC
CASSGTGLGDRGYTF
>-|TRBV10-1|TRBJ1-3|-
TGCGCCAGCAGTCCCGGGGGGTCCGGAAACACCATATATTTT
CASSPGGSGNTIYF
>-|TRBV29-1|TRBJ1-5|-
TGCAGCGTTGAGTGGGGTCGAGGGCAGCCCCAGCATTTT
CSVEWGRGQPQHF
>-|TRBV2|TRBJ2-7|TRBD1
TGTGCCAGCAGTGAAGTGGGACAGGGCTCCTACGAGCAGTACTTC
CASSEVGQGSYEQYF
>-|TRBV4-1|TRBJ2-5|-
TGCGCCAGCAGCCATCCGGTTTTACAAGAGACCCAGTACTTC
CASSHPVLQETQYF
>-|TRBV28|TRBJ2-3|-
TGTGCCAGCAGTGCACCACGGGACACCAATATACAGGATACGCAGTATTTT
CASSAPRDTNIQDTQYF
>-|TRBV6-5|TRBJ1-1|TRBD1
TGTGCCAGCAGCCGGACAGGGAGGAACACTGAAGCTTTCTTT
CASSRTGRNTEAFF
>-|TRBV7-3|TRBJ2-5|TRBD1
TGTGCCAGCAGCTTAACGGGTCGACAGGGGCTTGAGACCCAGTACTTC
CASSLTGRQGLETQYF
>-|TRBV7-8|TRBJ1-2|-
TGTGCCAGCAGCTTATATGACGGGGCTAACTATGGCTACACCTTC
CASSLYDGANYGYTF
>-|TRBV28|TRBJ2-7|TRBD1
TGTGCCAGCAGTACCGGGACAGGGGGGGGTGAGCAGTACTTC
CASSTGTGGGEQYF
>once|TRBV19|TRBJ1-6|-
TGTGCCAGTTCCAGGGATGCCAACCTTTTCTCACCCCTCCACTTT
CASSRDANLFSPLHF
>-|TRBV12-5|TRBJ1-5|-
TGTGCTAGTGGTTTGGTAATTAACAGGAGATACGACTCGGCTTATAGCAATCAGCCCCAGCATTTT
CASGLVINRRYDSAYSNQPQHF
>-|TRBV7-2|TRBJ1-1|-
TGTGCCAGCAGCTTAGGTGGGGGCGGAGGTACTGAAGCTTTCTTT
CASSLGGGGGTEAFF
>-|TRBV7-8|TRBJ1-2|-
TGTGCCAGCAGCTTAGCGCAGATTAACTATGGCTACACCTTC
CASSLAQINYGYTF
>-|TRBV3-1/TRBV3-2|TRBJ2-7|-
TGTGCCAGCAGCCAATCCTACGGGGAGCAGTACTTC
CASSQSYGEQYF
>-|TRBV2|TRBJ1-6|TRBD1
TGTGCCAGCAAGTTTGACGGACAGGGTAATTCACCCCTCCACTTT
CASKFDGQGNSPLHF
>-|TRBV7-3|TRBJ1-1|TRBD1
TGTGCCAGCAGCTCGACAGGGGAGGGATACACTGAAGCTTTCTTT
CASSSTGEGYTEAFF
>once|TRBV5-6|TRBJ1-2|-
TGTGCCAGCAGATATCGGACAGCGCAATCGGGGGGCTACACCTTC
CASRYRTAQSGGYTF
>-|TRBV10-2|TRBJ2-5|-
TGCGCCAGCAGCCGGACAGCCTCGGTGTTGGAGACCCAGTACTTC
CASSRTASVLETQYF
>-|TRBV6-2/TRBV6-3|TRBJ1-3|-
TGTGCCAGCAGTTCCCAGAGGGAGTTCGGAAACACCATATATTTT
CASSSQREFGNTIYF
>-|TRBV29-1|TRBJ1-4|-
TGCAGCGTTGTTGGAATGGAGGGAGAGTCTAATGAAAAACTGTTTTTT
CSVVGMEGESNEKLFF
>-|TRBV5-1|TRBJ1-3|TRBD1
TGCGCCAGCAGCGCCGGGACAGGGTTTGGAAACACCATATATTTT
CASSAGTGFGNTIYF
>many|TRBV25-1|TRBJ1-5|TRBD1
TGTGCCAGCAGTGCAGGGGGCTGGCAGCCCCAGCATTTT
CASSAGGWQPQHF
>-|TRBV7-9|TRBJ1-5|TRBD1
TGTGCCAGCAGCAGGACAGGGATGGACAATCAGCCCCAGCATTTT
CASSRTGMDNQPQHF
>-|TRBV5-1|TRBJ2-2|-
TGCGCCAGCAGCGGGGGACAAAGCACCGGGGAGCTGTTTTTT
CASSGGQSTGELFF
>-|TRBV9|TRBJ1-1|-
TGTGCCAGCAGCGTAGAATACAGGAACACTGAAGCTTTCTTT
CASSVEYRNTEAFF
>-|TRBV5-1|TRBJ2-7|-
TGCGCCAGCAGCTTGGATGGGGGGTCGTTCTACGAGCAGTACTTC
CASSLDGGSFYEQYF
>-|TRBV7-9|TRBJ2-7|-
TGTGCCAGCAGCGACCGGGAGATCAGCGAGCAGTACTTC
CASSDREISEQYF